This TCR beta chain was recovered during a study of cytomegalovirus exposure and HLA in healthy donors. 13 Jbeta primers and 60 Vbeta primers were used for the PCR. Generated by immunoSEQ multiplex PCR, the TCRdb table keeps only in-frame clones and is missing some. Here the sample table reports tens of thousands of clones. Germline CDR1 and CDR2: SGHTA and FQGNSA. After removal of 6 bases from V and 5 bases from J, the junction contained 10 bases not matched to a gene. The CDR3 totals 15 residues. The receptor was isolated from a woman aged 30 to 39 in good health and CMV-seronegative. This sequence joins TRBV7-2 and TRBJ2-7; TRBD1 agrees at 10 bases. Sequenced sample: PBMCs. CDR3 nucleotide sequence: TGTGCCAGCAGTTCGCCGGGACAGGGGTTCAACGAGCAGTACTTC. This sequence encodes CASSSPGQGFNEQYF.